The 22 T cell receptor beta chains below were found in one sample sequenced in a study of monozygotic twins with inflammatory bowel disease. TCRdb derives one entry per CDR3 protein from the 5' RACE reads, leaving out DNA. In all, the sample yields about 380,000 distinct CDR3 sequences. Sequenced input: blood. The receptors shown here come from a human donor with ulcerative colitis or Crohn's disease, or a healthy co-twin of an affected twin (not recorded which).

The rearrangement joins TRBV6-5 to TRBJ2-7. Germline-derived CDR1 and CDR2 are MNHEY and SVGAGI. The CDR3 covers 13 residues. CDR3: CASSYSAPGEQYF.

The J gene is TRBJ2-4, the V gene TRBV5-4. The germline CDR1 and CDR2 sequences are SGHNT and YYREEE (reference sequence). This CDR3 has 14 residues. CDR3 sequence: CASSLRGTKGIQYF. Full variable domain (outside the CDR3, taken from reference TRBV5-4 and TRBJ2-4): ETGVTQSPTHLIKTRGQQVTLRCSSQSGHNTVSWYQQALGQGPQFIFQYYREEENGRGNFPPRFSGLQFPNYSSELNVNALELDDSALYLCASSLRGTKGIQYFGAGTRLSVL.

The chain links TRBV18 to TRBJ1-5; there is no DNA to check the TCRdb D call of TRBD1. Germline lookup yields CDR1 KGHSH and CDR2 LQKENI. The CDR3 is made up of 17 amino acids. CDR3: CASSPRGDRGWLQPQHF.

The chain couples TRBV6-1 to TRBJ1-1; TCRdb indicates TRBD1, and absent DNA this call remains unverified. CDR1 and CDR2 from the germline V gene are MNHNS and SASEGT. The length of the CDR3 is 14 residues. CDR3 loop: CASIEDRVGTEAFF.

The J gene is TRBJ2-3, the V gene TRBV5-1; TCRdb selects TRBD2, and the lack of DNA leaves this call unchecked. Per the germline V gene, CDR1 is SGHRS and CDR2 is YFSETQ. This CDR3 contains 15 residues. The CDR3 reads CASSLIGTTLDTQYF. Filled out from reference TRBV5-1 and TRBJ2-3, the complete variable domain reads KAGVTQTPRYLIKTRGQQVTLSCSPISGHRSVSWYQQTPGQGLQFLFEYFSETQRNKGNFPGRFSGRQFSNSRSEMNVSTLELGDSALYLCASSLIGTTLDTQYFGPGTRLTVL.

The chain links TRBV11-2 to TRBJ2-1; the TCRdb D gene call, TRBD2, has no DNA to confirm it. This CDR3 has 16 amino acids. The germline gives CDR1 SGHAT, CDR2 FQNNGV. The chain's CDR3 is CASSFNPGLAHNEQFF.

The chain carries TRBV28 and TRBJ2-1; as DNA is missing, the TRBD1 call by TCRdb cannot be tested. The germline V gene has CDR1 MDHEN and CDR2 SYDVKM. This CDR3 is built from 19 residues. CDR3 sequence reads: CASSLLPRDSWGRPSEQFF.

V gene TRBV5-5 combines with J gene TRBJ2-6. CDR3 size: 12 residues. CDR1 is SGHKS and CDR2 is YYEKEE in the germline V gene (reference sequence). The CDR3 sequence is CASSSWANVLTF.

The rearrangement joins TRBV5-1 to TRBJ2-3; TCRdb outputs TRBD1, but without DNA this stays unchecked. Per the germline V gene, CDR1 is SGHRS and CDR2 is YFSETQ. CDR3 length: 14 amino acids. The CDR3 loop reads CASTHEGGADTQYF.

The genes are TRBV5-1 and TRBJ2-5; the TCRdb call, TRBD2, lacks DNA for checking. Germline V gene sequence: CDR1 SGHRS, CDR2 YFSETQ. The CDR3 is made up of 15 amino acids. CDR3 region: CASVLSSGLQETQYF.

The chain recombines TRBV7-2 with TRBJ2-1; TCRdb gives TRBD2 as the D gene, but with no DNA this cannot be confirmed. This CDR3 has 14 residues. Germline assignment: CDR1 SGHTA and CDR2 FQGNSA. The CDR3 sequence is CASSGGGLINEQFF.

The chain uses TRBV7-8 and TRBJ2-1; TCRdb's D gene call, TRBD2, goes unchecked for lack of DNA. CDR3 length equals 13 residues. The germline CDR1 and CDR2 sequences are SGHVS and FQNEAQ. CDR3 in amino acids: CASSFQRQYEQFF.

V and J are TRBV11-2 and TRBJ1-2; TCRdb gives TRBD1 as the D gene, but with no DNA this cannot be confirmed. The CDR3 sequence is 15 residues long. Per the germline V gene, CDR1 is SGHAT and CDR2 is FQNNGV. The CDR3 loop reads CASSLVQGAIYGYTF. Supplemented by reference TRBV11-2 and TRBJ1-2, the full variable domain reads EAGVAQSPRYKIIEKRQSVAFWCNPISGHATLYWYQQILGQGPKLLIQFQNNGVVDDSQLPKDRFSAERLKGVDSTLKIQPAKLEDSAVYLCASSLVQGAIYGYTFGSGTRLTVV.

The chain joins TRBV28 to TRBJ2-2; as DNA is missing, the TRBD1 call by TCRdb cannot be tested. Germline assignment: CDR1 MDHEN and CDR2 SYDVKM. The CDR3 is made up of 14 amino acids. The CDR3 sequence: CASSFTGHTGELFF.

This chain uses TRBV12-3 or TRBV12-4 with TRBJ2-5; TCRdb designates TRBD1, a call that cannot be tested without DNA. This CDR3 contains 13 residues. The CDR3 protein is CASSSSRGETQYF.

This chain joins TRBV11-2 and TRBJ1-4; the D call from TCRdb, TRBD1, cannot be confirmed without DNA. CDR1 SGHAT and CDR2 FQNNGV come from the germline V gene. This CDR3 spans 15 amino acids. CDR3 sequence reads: CASSSSPGQYEKLFF.

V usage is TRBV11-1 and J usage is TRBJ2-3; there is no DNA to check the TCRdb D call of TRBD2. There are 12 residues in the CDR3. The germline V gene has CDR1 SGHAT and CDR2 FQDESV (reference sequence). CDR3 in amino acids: CASSLPLAGQYF.

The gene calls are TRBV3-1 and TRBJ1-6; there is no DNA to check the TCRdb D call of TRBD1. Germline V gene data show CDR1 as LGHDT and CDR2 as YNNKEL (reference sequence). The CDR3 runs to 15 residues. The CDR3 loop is CASSQEKGAGSPLHF.

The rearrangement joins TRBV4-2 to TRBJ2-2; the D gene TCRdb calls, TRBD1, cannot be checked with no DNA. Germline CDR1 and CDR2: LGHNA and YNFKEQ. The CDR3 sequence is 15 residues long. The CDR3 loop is CASSQEPGEVGELFF.

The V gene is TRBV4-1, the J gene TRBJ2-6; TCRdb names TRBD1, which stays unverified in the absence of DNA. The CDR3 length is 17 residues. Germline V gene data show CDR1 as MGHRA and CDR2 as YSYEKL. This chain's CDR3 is CASSQNPTGSGANVLTF.

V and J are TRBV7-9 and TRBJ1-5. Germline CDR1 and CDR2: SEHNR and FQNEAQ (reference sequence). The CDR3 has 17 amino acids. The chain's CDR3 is CASSDLRDSNSNQPQHF.

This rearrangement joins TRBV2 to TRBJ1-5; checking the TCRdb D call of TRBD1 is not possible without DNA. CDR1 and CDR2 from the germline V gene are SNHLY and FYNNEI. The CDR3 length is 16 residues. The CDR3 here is CASSLEQGGSNQPQHF.